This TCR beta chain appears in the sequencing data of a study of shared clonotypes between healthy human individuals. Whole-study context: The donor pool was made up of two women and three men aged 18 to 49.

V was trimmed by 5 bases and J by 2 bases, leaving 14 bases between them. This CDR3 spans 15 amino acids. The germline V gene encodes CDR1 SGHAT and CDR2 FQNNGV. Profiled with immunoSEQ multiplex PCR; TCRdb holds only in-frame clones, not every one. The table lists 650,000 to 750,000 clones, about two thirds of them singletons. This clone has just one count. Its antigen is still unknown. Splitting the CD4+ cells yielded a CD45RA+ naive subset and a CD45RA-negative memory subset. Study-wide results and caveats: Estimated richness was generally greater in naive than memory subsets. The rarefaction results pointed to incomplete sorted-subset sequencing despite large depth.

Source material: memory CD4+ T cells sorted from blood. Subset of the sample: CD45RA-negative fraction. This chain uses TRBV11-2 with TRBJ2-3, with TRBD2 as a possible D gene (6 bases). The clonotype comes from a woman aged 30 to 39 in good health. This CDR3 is CASSGLAISTDTQYF. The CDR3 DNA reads TGTGCCAGCAGCGGCCTAGCGATTTCCACAGATACGCAGTATTTT. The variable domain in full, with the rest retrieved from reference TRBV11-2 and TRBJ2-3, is EAGVAQSPRYKIIEKRQSVAFWCNPISGHATLYWYQQILGQGPKLLIQFQNNGVVDDSQLPKDRFSAERLKGVDSTLKIQPAKLEDSAVYLCASSGLAISTDTQYFGPGTRLTVL.